One sample yielded the 30 T cell receptor beta chains listed below, sequenced in a study of early T cells in non-severe SARS-CoV-2 infection. TCRdb processed the 5' RACE reads anew with MiXCR; each CDR3 protein has one entry. This sample has approximately 46,000 distinct CDR3 sequences; around a tenth occur once, and the top ten carry under 15%. Specimen: whole blood. The source is an adult who was a healthcare worker with PCR-confirmed SARS-CoV-2 infection or an uninfected control (not recorded which).

At least ten counts were recorded for this clonotype. V gene TRBV28 combines with J gene TRBJ2-7; a weak D match, TRBD1 (5 bases). Germline V CDR1 and CDR2: MDHEN, SYDVKM. V gave up 1 base and J gave up 0 bases, with 13 bases separating them. The CDR3 is made up of 16 amino acids. CDR3 residues: CASSLLDTLSSYEQYF. CDR3 DNA: TGTGCCAGCAGTTTATTGGACACCCTAAGCTCCTACGAGCAGTACTTC.

The chain couples TRBV9 to TRBJ2-7, with D unclear. Germline V CDR1 and CDR2: SGDLS, YYNGEE. V dropped 6 bases and J dropped 3 bases, with 19 bases sitting between them. The CDR3 consists of 15 residues. In DNA form, the CDR3 reads TGTGCCAGCACCCGTAGTGTACGCGCAGACTACGAGCAGTACTTC. This encodes CASTRSVRADYEQYF.

This clonotype was found many times. V usage is TRBV28 and J usage is TRBJ2-2, with D tentatively TRBD1 (5 bases). The V end lost 4 bases, the J end lost 3 bases, and 9 bases lay between the germline ends. This CDR3 is 14 amino acids long. The germline V gene encodes CDR1 MDHEN and CDR2 SYDVKM. This chain's CDR3 is CASSSWGDTGELFF. The CDR3 DNA reads TGTGCCAGCAGTTCATGGGGCGACACCGGGGAGCTGTTTTTT.

The sample holds one count of this clonotype. The chain recombines TRBV5-4 with TRBJ2-1; possible D gene TRBD1, 5 bases. CDR1 SGHNT and CDR2 YYREEE come from the germline V gene (reference sequence). The CDR3 sequence is 16 residues long. With 4 bases removed from V and 0 bases from J, the gap between germline ends came to 14 bases. The CDR3 sequence: CASSPAQGSSYNEQFF. Here the CDR3 DNA reads TGTGCCAGCAGCCCCGCCCAGGGAAGCTCCTACAATGAGCAGTTCTTC.

V is TRBV12-3 or TRBV12-4 and J is TRBJ1-6; 7 bases are shared with TRBD1. The trim removed 1 base at V and 9 bases at J, leaving 6 bases unmatched. There are 15 residues in the CDR3. In nucleotides, the CDR3 is TGTGCCAGCAGTTTAGGGGGGCAGGGGGTTTCACCCCTCCACTTT. It codes for CASSLGGQGVSPLHF.

This clonotype was counted ten times or more. V and J are TRBV20-1 and TRBJ2-3, with 13 bases that match TRBD2. Looked up from germline, CDR1 is DFQATT and CDR2 is SNEGSKA (reference sequence). The CDR3 loop spans 16 amino acids. V was pared by 4 bases and J by 3 bases, with 7 bases of the junction left unmatched. CDR3 in DNA: TGCAGTGCTAACTCACTAGCGGGAGGGCCTACAGATACGCAGTATTTT. It translates to CSANSLAGGPTDTQYF.

A note on this clonotype: A much larger clone differs from this one at a single base, so this may be a read error. CDR3 sequence reads: CASTPFGQGALMNTEAFF. CDR3 DNA sequence: TGTGCCAGCACTCCTTTCGGACAGGGGGCCCTAATGAACACTGAAGCTTTCTTT. The genes are TRBV6-6 and TRBJ1-1, with 11 bases lining up with TRBD1. V gave up 7 bases and J gave up 0 bases; unmatched junction bases: 13. There are 18 residues in the CDR3. CDR1 and CDR2 (germline): MNHNY, SVGAGI (reference sequence).

This clonotype was counted between two and nine times. The rearrangement uses TRBV7-2 and TRBJ1-2; D is unresolved. The V gene's germline CDR1 is SGHTA and CDR2 FQGNSA. Trimming took off 0 bases at V and 6 bases at J, with 11 bases between the two ends. This CDR3 spans 14 amino acids. This CDR3 is CASSLASSADGYTF. The CDR3 DNA follows: TGTGCCAGCAGCTTAGCTTCCTCTGCTGATGGCTACACCTTC.

V usage is TRBV7-2 and J usage is TRBJ2-2; possibly TRBD1 for D (6 bases). The V and J ends lost 7 bases and 1 base respectively, with 16 bases between them. The germline CDR1 and CDR2 sequences are SGHTA and FQGNSA. The CDR3 spans 16 residues. The CDR3 spells CASTPVPGVNTGELFF. The CDR3 DNA reads as TGTGCCAGCACCCCGGTGCCAGGGGTGAACACCGGGGAGCTGTTTTTT.

This clonotype has ten or more counts. V and J are TRBV4-2 and TRBJ2-7; D call uncertain. The germline V gene encodes CDR1 LGHNA and CDR2 YNFKEQ. The length of the CDR3 is 15 residues. The germline V and J ends were trimmed by 2 bases and 2 bases, with 13 bases remaining between them. The CDR3 loop reads CASSQSMESTYEQYF. CDR3 nucleotides: TGTGCCAGCAGCCAATCCATGGAGTCCACCTACGAGCAGTACTTC.

At least ten counts were recorded for this clonotype. The rearrangement uses TRBV6-6 and TRBJ2-7; D gene unclear. CDR3 length equals 15 residues. V was clipped by 5 bases and J by 1 base, with 15 bases between them. Per germline, CDR1 MNHNY and CDR2 SVGAGI (reference sequence). CDR3 residues: CASSQDPTGSYEQYF. For the CDR3, the DNA is TGTGCCAGCAGTCAAGACCCCACTGGGTCCTACGAGCAGTACTTC.

This clonotype has ten or more counts. The J gene is TRBJ2-2, the V gene TRBV12-3 or TRBV12-4; possibly TRBD1 or TRBD2 for D (5 bases each). The germline V and J ends were trimmed by 4 bases and 6 bases, with 12 bases remaining between them. The CDR3 loop spans 14 amino acids. For the CDR3, the DNA is TGTGCCAGCAGTTCAACTATGGGGGCCGGGGAGCTGTTTTTT. As protein: CASSSTMGAGELFF.

This clonotype has a handful of counts. At one end, the junction sequence differs from germline, possibly due to a read error. The V gene is TRBV7-7, the J gene TRBJ2-5, with D possibly being TRBD1 (6 bases). Germline V gene sequence: CDR1 SSHAT, CDR2 FNYEAQ (reference sequence). The CDR3 is 13 amino acids. The CDR3 loop reads CASSLGQQETQYF. DNA for the CDR3: TGTGCTAGCAGCTTAGGACAGCAAGAGACCCAGTACTTC.

CDR3 nucleotides: TGCAGCGTTGCCATCAGGGGGCACGAGCAGTACTTC. It specifies CSVAIRGHEQYF. The chain employs TRBV29-1 and TRBJ2-7; 8 positions agree with TRBD1. The V segment lost 4 bases and the J segment 5 bases; nucleotides outside the gene matches: 4. Germline CDR1 is SQVTM and CDR2 is ANQGSEA. The CDR3 runs to 12 residues.

The table lists this clonotype with many counts. The chain uses TRBV18 and TRBJ1-1, with D maybe TRBD1 (6 bases). Germline assignment: CDR1 KGHSH and CDR2 LQKENI. The CDR3 covers 14 residues. Trimming removed 5 bases at V and 3 bases at J, with 13 bases between. CDR3 DNA sequence: TGTGCCAGCTCAAATCAGGGGAAGCACACTGAAGCTTTCTTT. Encoded protein: CASSNQGKHTEAFF.

This chain uses TRBV28 with TRBJ2-2; 9 nucleotides line up with TRBD2. With V trimmed by 5 bases and J by 7 bases, 14 bases remained unmatched. Germline-derived CDR1 and CDR2 are MDHEN and SYDVKM. The CDR3 is made up of 17 amino acids. Here the CDR3 DNA reads TGTGCCAGCAGTCCCACATTAGTAGCGGGAGTCCACGGGGAGCTGTTTTTT. Protein sequence: CASSPTLVAGVHGELFF.

Remarks on this clonotype: With a much larger clone just one base away, this may be a read error. The V gene is TRBV6-5, the J gene TRBJ2-5, with D possibly TRBD2 on 5 matching bases. Trimming left V 1 base short and J 2 bases short, with 8 bases between. The length of the CDR3 is 14 residues. Germline loops: CDR1 MNHEY, CDR2 SVGAGI. The CDR3 nucleotides read TGTGCCAGCAGTTACTTTAGCGCACAAGAGACCCAGTACTTC. Residues: CASSYFSAQETQYF.

CDR3 in amino acids: CATGRESYNEQFF. The DNA for the CDR3 is TGTGCCACCGGGAGAGAATCCTACAATGAGCAGTTCTTC. This sequence joins TRBV6-2 or TRBV6-3 and TRBJ2-1; tentative D call: TRBD2 (6 bases). The ends were cut back, 10 bases at V and 1 base at J, with 11 bases in the middle. The CDR3 runs to 13 residues. Looked up from germline, CDR1 is MNHEY and CDR2 is SVGEGT.

The rearrangement joins TRBV28 to TRBJ2-6; no definite D call. There are 15 residues in the CDR3. The germline V gene encodes CDR1 MDHEN and CDR2 SYDVKM. The V end was cut by 5 bases, the J end by 0 bases, with 8 bases between. CDR3 in amino acids: CASSESSSGANVLTF. In nucleotides, the CDR3 is TGTGCCAGCAGTGAATCGAGCTCTGGGGCCAACGTCCTGACTTTC. Filled out from reference TRBV28 and TRBJ2-6, the complete variable domain reads DVKVTQSSRYLVKRTGEKVFLECVQDMDHENMFWYRQDPGLGLRLIYFSYDVKMKEKGDIPEGYSVSREKKERFSLILESASTNQTSMYLCASSESSSGANVLTFGAGSRLTVL.

This clonotype showed up many times. The rearrangement uses TRBV6-6 and TRBJ1-6; D is unresolved. Germline loops: CDR1 MNHNY, CDR2 SVGAGI (reference sequence). V was pared by 8 bases and J by 9 bases, with 5 bases between. This CDR3 is 10 amino acids long. This CDR3 reads CASGSSPLHF. Written as DNA, the CDR3 is TGTGCCAGCGGTAGTTCACCCCTCCACTTT.

CDR3 sequence: CASSSSGHYGYTF. DNA for the CDR3: TGTGCCAGCAGTTCCTCAGGACACTATGGCTACACCTTC. The chain employs TRBV12-3 or TRBV12-4 and TRBJ1-2, with D hard to call. The CDR3 runs 13 residues. The germline V and J ends were trimmed by 4 bases and 3 bases, with 9 bases remaining between them.

This clonotype was counted between two and nine times. V gene TRBV4-2 combines with J gene TRBJ2-7, with 7 bases that match TRBD1. V trimming: 4 bases; J trimming: 2 bases; junction bases outside the gene matches: 11. In germline, CDR1 is LGHNA, CDR2 YNFKEQ. The CDR3 contains 16 residues. The CDR3 DNA follows: TGTGCCAGCAGCCGCACCGCCGGGACAGCGACCTACGAGCAGTACTTC. This translates into CASSRTAGTATYEQYF.

The table lists this clonotype with many counts. The rearrangement links TRBV10-2 to TRBJ2-7; no clear D. The V and J ends lost 3 bases and 7 bases respectively, with 13 bases between them. This CDR3 is 13 amino acids long. Germline V CDR1 and CDR2: WSHSY, SAAADI. CDR3 protein: CASSDVTQREQYF. The CDR3 coding sequence is TGCGCCAGCAGTGATGTAACTCAGCGTGAGCAGTACTTC.

This clonotype was seen ten or more times. This chain joins TRBV18 and TRBJ2-4; D is perhaps TRBD1 (6 bases). V was clipped by 3 bases and J by 3 bases, with 18 bases between them. This CDR3 spans 17 amino acids. Germline CDR1 KGHSH, CDR2 LQKENI. The CDR3 DNA sequence: TGTGCCAGCTCACCTCCCTCTCCGGGACATCACAAAAACATTCAGTACTTC. This codes for CASSPPSPGHHKNIQYF. The whole variable domain, remainder taken from reference TRBV18 and TRBJ2-4, is NAGVMQNPRHLVRRRGQEARLRCSPMKGHSHVYWYRQLPEEGLKFMVYLQKENIIDESGMPKERFSAEFPKEGPSILRIQQVVRGDSAAYFCASSPPSPGHHKNIQYFGAGTRLSVL.

A few counts support this clonotype. The chain uses TRBV29-1 and TRBJ2-1; TRBD1 agrees at 9 bases. CDR1 and CDR2 from the germline V gene are SQVTM and ANQGSEA. V shed 7 bases, J shed 6 bases, and the junction held 10 bases outside the gene matches. CDR3 length equals 14 residues. DNA for the CDR3: TGCAGCGCCCCGGGACAGGGCTATGGCAATGAGCAGTTCTTC. As protein: CSAPGQGYGNEQFF.

This sequence joins TRBV7-2 and TRBJ2-2; D ambiguous. This CDR3 comprises 15 residues. Trimming shortened V by 5 bases and J by 0 bases, and 10 bases separated the two germline ends. Looked up from germline, CDR1 is SGHTA and CDR2 is FQGNSA. The CDR3 region is CASSTSGSNTGELFF. The DNA of the CDR3 is TGTGCCAGCAGCACCTCCGGATCGAACACCGGGGAGCTGTTTTTT.

This clonotype was counted only a few times. The rearrangement uses TRBV6-1 and TRBJ2-2, with TRBD2 matching over 7 bases. The CDR3 runs to 14 residues. Trimming cost V 6 bases and J 1 base; bases outside gene matches: 2. Germline V gene data show CDR1 as MNHNS and CDR2 as SASEGT. CDR3 bases: TGTGCCAGCAGGCTAGCGGAGAACACCGGGGAGCTGTTTTTT. Its protein product is CASRLAENTGELFF.

The chain recombines TRBV5-1 with TRBJ2-1; TRBD2 agrees at 8 bases. The ends lost 2 bases at V and 7 bases at J; junction bases unmatched: 8. CDR1 is SGHRS and CDR2 is YFSETQ in the germline V gene. The CDR3 length is 15 residues. The CDR3 DNA is TGCGCCAGCAGCTTACCGGCTAGCGGGCAAAATGAGCAGTTCTTC. Residues: CASSLPASGQNEQFF.

This clonotype was observed at least ten times. This CDR3 is CASSEPGQYYEQYF. The CDR3 DNA follows: TGTGCCAGCAGCGAACCGGGACAGTACTACGAGCAGTACTTC. The chain recombines TRBV7-9 with TRBJ2-7; 7 nucleotides agree with TRBD1. Germline loops: CDR1 SEHNR, CDR2 FQNEAQ (reference sequence). The CDR3 sequence is 14 residues long. J lost 3 bases, V lost 5 bases, and 7 bases had no gene match. The whole variable domain, remainder taken from reference TRBV7-9 and TRBJ2-7, is DTGVSQNPRHKITKRGQNVTFRCDPISEHNRLYWYRQTLGQGPEFLTYFQNEAQLEKSRLLSDRFSAERPKGSFSTLEIQRTEQGDSAMYLCASSEPGQYYEQYFGPGTRLTVT.

This clonotype was seen at least ten times. V and J are TRBV4-1 and TRBJ2-7, with TRBD2 matching over 10 bases. CDR1 is MGHRA, CDR2 YSYEKL, per germline. The CDR3 length is 16 residues. The trim removed 2 bases at V and 3 bases at J, leaving 7 bases unmatched. CDR3 residues: CASSQSRGLASYEQYF. CDR3 bases: TGCGCCAGCAGCCAAAGTCGGGGACTAGCGAGCTACGAGCAGTACTTC.